The present T cell receptor beta chain was sequenced within a study of long-term antiretroviral therapy in people with HIV. Study details: It was about a decade after the earliest samples that the 2015 immediate-ART recommendation appeared.

The germline gives CDR1 SGHAT, CDR2 FQNNGV. J gave up 6 bases and V 6 bases, and 12 bases lay outside the gene matches. The CDR3 is 16 residues long. Researchers report immunoSEQ v3.0 was run at survey level. Profiling relied on immunoSEQ multiplex PCR, and the TCRdb table lists in-frame clones only, not all of them. This table has under 30,000 clones, 80% to 85% appearing once. On this clone: The antigen remains unidentified.

Every participant with HIV received treatment in the United States. Study conclusions and caveats: Adherence to ART, viral resistance and therapy changes lacked any data.

Sequences were derived from unsorted PBMCs, sampled at the start of antiretroviral therapy, before treatment. This rearrangement joins TRBV11-2 to TRBJ2-1; 9 bases line up with TRBD2. The sequence came from a young woman with HIV. CDR3 sequence (DNA): TGTGCCAGCAGTCGACAGACTAGCGGCAACGGCAATGAGCAGTTCTTC. This gives the protein CASSRQTSGNGNEQFF.